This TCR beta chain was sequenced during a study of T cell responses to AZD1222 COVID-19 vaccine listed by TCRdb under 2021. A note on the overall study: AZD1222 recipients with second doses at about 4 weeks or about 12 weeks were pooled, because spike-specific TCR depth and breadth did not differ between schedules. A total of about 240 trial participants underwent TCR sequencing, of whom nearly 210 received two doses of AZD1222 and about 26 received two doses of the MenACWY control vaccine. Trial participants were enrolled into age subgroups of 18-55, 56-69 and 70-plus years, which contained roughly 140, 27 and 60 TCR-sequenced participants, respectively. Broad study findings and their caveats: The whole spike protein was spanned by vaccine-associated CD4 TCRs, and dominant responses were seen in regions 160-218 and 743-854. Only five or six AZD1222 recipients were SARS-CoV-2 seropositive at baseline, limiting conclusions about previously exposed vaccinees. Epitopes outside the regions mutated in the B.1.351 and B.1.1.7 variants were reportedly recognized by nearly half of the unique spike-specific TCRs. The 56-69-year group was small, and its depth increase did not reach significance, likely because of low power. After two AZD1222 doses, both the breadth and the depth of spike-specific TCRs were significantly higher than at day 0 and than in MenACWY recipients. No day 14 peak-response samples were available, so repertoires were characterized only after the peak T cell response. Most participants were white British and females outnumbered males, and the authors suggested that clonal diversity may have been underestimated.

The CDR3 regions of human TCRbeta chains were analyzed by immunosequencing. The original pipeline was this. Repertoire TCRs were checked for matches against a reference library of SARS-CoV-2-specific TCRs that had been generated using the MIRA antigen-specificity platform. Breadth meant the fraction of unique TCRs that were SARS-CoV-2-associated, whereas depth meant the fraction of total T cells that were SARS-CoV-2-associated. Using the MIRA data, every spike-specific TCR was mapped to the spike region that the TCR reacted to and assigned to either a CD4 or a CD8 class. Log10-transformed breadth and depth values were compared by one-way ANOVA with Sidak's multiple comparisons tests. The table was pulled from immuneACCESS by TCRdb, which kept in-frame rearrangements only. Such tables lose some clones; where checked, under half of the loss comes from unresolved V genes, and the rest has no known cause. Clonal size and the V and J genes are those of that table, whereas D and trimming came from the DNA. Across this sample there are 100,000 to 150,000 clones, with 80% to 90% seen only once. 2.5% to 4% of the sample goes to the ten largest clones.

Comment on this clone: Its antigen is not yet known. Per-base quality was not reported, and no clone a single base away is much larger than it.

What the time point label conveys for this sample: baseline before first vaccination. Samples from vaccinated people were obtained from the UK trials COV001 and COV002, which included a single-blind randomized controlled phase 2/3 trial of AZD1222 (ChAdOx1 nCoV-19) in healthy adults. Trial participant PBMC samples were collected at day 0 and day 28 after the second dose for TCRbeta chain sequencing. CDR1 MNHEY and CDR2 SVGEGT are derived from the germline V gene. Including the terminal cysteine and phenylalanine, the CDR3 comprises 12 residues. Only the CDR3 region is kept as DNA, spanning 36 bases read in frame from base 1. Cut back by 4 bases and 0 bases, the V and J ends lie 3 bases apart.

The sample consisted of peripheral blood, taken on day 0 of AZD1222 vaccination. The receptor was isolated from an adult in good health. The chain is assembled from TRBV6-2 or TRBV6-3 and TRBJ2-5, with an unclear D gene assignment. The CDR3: CASSSYQETQYF. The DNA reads TGTGCCAGCAGTTCGTACCAAGAGACCCAGTACTTC.